Here is one T cell receptor beta chain with its context. Its antigen remains unidentified. Germline assignment: CDR1 LNHDA and CDR2 SQIVND (reference sequence). CDR3 length equals 14 residues. This sample is part of a study of T cells expressing NK-cell markers. One entry per CDR3 protein, without DNA, is what TCRdb gives after re-calling the 5' RACE reads. The repertoire table contains 350,000 to 500,000 distinct CDR3 sequences. Study findings and constraints: NKG2C+ dominant clonotypes from more than 5 donors made up about 1.0-7.5% of CD8+ T cells.

The receptor was isolated from a woman aged 18-70 years in good health. The genes are TRBV19 and TRBJ2-3. What was sequenced was blood T cells: a sorted CD56 or NKG2C T cell subset, CD4+ or CD8+ T cells, or bulk PBMC T cells (not recorded which). CDR3 residues: CASRDERITDTQYF.